This T cell receptor beta chain came from a study of PD-1 blockade in classical Hodgkin lymphoma. Study observations and caveats: Newly diagnosed patients reportedly had lower baseline TCR diversity than healthy donors. Complete responders had baseline diversity similar to newly diagnosed patients.

About this clone itself: The antigen is undetermined.

Following autologous stem cell transplantation, relapse occurred in every patient, and exposure to brentuximab vedotin varied. Clones were sequenced by immunoSEQ multiplex PCR, and TCRdb holds only the in-frame ones, with some missing. The sample lists 20,000 to 30,000 clones; about 82% were seen once. This clonotype was sampled from a human donor with classical Hodgkin lymphoma. This specimen consisted of peripheral blood mononuclear cells (PBMCs), obtained before the second cycle of nivolumab.

CDR3 DNA sequence: TGTGCCAGCAGTCTACCATTACGTGAGCAGTTCTTC. Translation gives CASSLPLREQFF. V gene TRBV28 combines with J gene TRBJ2-1, with D unresolved. With 5 bases removed from V and 9 bases from J, the gap between germline ends came to 11 bases. In germline, CDR1 is MDHEN, CDR2 SYDVKM. The CDR3 has 12 amino acids.